These T cell receptor beta chains were read from a single sample in a study of technical replicates of blood from several donors. Using immunoSEQ multiplex PCR, the repertoire was profiled, and TCRdb retains in-frame clones only, with some absent. This sample has about 80,000 clones, with around 94% found just once. Sequenced input: T cells isolated from PBMCs. Receptors were obtained from a human donor in good health. Both conserved end residues are part of each CDR3. The D gene is left open where the match is weak. Clone size is not always given. Where it is, it says once, few, many or a class for expanded clones.

length: 16; V: TRBV28; size: -; J: TRBJ1-4; D: -; DNA: TGTGCCAGCAGTTTTTTCTCTTACACAACTAATGAAAAACTGTTTTTT; CDR3: CASSFFSYTTNEKLFF
length: 17; V: TRBV15; size: -; J: TRBJ2-1; D: -; DNA: TGTGCCACCAGCAGAGATCTCCTGGGGAGCTCCTACAATGAGCAGTTCTTC; CDR3: CATSRDLLGSSYNEQFF
length: 16; V: TRBV19; size: -; J: TRBJ2-1; D: -; DNA: TGTGCCAGTAGTATAGGAGGGACTGGCTCCTACAATGAGCAGTTCTTC; CDR3: CASSIGGTGSYNEQFF
length: 15; V: TRBV5-6; size: -; J: TRBJ1-3; D: TRBD1; DNA: TGTGCCAGCAGGGGACAGGGGGCCTCTGGAAACACCATATATTTT; CDR3: CASRGQGASGNTIYF
length: 18; V: TRBV4-2; size: -; J: TRBJ2-6; D: TRBD2; DNA: TGTGCCAGCAGCCAAGGGGTAGCGGGAACTTCTGGGGCCAACGTCCTGACTTTC; CDR3: CASSQGVAGTSGANVLTF
length: 14; V: TRBV10-2; size: -; J: TRBJ1-1; D: TRBD1; DNA: TGCGCCAGCAGGTCGACAGGGACTTACACTGAAGCTTTCTTT; CDR3: CASRSTGTYTEAFF
length: 17; V: TRBV4-2; size: -; J: TRBJ2-1; D: -; DNA: TGTGCCAGCAGCCAAGATCTAGCCCGTACCGCCTACAATGAGCAGTTCTTC; CDR3: CASSQDLARTAYNEQFF
length: 14; V: TRBV9; size: -; J: TRBJ1-2; D: -; DNA: TGTGCCAGCAGCGTAGATGAAGGGGTCTATGGCTACACCTTC; CDR3: CASSVDEGVYGYTF
length: 17; V: TRBV7-3; size: once; J: TRBJ2-2; D: -; DNA: TGTGCCAGCAGCTTAGGAGAAGGAGGGTCAGGCCCCGGGGAGCTGTTTTTT; CDR3: CASSLGEGGSGPGELFF
length: 15; V: TRBV2; size: -; J: TRBJ1-3; D: -; DNA: TGTGCCAGCAGGGAAGCAAGCCTCTCTGGAAACACCATATATTTT; CDR3: CASREASLSGNTIYF
length: 17; V: TRBV11-3; size: -; J: TRBJ2-2; D: -; DNA: TGTGCCAGCAGCTTAGGGGGCTGGGCGGCGAACACCGGGGAGCTGTTTTTT; CDR3: CASSLGGWAANTGELFF
length: 14; V: TRBV7-9; size: -; J: TRBJ2-5; D: -; DNA: TGTGCCAGCATCCGGGACTGGTACCAAGAGACCCAGTACTTC; CDR3: CASIRDWYQETQYF
length: 12; V: TRBV18; size: -; J: TRBJ1-5; D: -; DNA: TGTGCCAGCTCAGAGCAAAATCAGCCCCAGCATTTT; CDR3: CASSEQNQPQHF
length: 15; V: TRBV27; size: -; J: TRBJ2-1; D: TRBD2; DNA: TGTGCCAGCAGTTTTGGGCGGGAGATTTTAAATGAGCAGTTCTTC; CDR3: CASSFGREILNEQFF
length: 13; V: TRBV9; size: -; J: TRBJ1-2; D: -; DNA: TGTGCCAGCAGCACACAGGGAGGGGATGGCTACACCTTC; CDR3: CASSTQGGDGYTF
length: 14; V: TRBV13; size: -; J: TRBJ2-3; D: -; DNA: TGTGCCAGCAGCTTAGAAAGAGACTTTGATACGCAGTATTTT; CDR3: CASSLERDFDTQYF
length: 16; V: TRBV9; size: -; J: TRBJ2-1; D: -; DNA: TGTGCCAGCAGCGTAGTCGGCGACAGGTCCTACAATGAGCAGTTCTTC; CDR3: CASSVVGDRSYNEQFF